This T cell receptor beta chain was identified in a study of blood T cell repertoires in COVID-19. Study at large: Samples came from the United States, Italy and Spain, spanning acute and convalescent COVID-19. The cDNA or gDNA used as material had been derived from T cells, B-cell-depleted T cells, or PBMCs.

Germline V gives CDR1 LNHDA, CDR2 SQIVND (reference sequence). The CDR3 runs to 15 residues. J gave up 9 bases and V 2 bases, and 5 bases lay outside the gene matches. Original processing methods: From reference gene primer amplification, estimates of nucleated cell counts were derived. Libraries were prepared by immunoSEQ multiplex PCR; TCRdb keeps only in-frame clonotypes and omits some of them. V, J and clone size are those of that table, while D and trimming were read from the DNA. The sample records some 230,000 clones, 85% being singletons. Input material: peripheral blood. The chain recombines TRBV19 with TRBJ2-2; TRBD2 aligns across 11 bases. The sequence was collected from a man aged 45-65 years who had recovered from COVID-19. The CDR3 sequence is CASSITSGRVRELFF. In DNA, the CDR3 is TGTGCCAGTAGTATAACTAGCGGGAGAGTGAGGGAGCTGTTTTTT.